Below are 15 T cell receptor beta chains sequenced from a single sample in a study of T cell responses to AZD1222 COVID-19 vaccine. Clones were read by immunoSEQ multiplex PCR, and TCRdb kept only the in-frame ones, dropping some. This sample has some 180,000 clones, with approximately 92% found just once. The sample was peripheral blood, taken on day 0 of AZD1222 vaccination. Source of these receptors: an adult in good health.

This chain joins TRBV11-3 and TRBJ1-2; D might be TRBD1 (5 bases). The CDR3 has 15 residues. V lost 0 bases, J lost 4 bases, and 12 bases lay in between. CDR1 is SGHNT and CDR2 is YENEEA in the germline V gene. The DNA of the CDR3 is TGTGCCAGCAGCTTAGATCAACCGGGGGGCTATGGCTACACCTTC. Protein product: CASSLDQPGGYGYTF.

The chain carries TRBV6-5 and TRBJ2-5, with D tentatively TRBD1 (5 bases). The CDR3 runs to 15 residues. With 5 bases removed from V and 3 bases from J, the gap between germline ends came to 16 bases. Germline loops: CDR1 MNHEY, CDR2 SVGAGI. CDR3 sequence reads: CASSRFSGKEETQYF. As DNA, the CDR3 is TGTGCCAGCAGTCGCTTTTCAGGGAAGGAAGAGACCCAGTACTTC.

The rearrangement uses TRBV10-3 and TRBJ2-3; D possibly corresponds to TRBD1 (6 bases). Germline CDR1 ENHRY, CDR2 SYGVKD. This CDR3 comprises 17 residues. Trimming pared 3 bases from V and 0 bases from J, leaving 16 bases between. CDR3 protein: CAISEGSWDKSTDTQYF. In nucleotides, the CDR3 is TGTGCCATCAGTGAAGGGTCATGGGACAAGAGCACAGATACGCAGTATTTT.

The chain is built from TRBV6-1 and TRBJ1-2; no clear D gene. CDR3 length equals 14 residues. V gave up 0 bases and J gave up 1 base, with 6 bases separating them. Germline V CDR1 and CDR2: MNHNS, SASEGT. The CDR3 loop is CASSEAVLNYGYTF. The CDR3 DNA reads TGTGCCAGCAGTGAAGCTGTACTTAACTATGGCTACACCTTC.

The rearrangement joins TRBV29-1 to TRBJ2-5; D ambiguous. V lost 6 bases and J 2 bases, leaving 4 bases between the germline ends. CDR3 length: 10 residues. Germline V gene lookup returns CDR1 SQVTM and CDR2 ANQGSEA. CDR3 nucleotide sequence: TGCAGCGTCGTACAAGAGACCCAGTACTTC. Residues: CSVVQETQYF.

In DNA form, the CDR3 reads TGTGCCAGCTCACCGGGCAGCTTCCCCGGGGCTTTCTTT. Amino acid sequence: CASSPGSFPGAFF. The chain links TRBV18 to TRBJ1-1; D gene ambiguous. V was cut by 3 bases and J by 11 bases, with 16 bases left in between. The CDR3 spans 13 residues. Per the germline V gene, CDR1 is KGHSH and CDR2 is LQKENI.

CDR3 protein: CASSSLGQGSSYEQYF. As DNA, the CDR3 is TGTGCCAGCAGTTCTTTAGGACAGGGGAGCTCCTACGAGCAGTACTTC. V and J are TRBV28 and TRBJ2-7, with TRBD1 identical over 9 bases. This CDR3 contains 16 residues. J gave up 0 bases and V 4 bases, and 7 bases lay outside the gene matches. Germline lookup yields CDR1 MDHEN and CDR2 SYDVKM.

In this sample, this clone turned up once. The CDR3 DNA follows: TGTGCCAGCAGTTACTCCAGCGGGGGGGTCTCCTACGAGCAGTACTTC. Encoded protein: CASSYSSGGVSYEQYF. This chain connects TRBV6-2 or TRBV6-3 to TRBJ2-7; 10 bases map to TRBD2. Trimming took 0 bases from V and 0 from J; bases not matched to a gene: 2. This CDR3 spans 16 amino acids. Looked up from germline, CDR1 is MNHEY and CDR2 is SVGEGT.

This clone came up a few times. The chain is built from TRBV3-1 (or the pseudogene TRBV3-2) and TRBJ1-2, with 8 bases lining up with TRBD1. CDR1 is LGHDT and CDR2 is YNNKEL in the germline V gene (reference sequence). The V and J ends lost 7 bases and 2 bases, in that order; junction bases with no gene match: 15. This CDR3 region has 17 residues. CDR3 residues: CASTPHRGATPNYGYTF. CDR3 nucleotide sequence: TGTGCCAGCACTCCTCACAGGGGGGCGACACCAAACTATGGCTACACCTTC.

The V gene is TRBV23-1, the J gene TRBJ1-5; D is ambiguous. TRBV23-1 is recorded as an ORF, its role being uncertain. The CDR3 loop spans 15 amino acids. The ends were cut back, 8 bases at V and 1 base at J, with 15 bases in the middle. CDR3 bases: TGCGCCAGCTACCGCGATATCCTAAGCAATCAGCCCCAGCATTTT. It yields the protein CASYRDILSNQPQHF.

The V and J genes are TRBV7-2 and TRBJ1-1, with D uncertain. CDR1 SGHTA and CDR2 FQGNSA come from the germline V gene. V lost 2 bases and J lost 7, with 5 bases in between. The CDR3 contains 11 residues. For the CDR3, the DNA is TGTGCCAGCAGCTTACGGATTGAAGCTTTCTTT. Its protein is CASSLRIEAFF.

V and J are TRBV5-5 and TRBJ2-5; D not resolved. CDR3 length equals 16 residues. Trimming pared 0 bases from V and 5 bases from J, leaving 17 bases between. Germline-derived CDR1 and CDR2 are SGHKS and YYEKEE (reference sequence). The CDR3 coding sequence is TGTGCCAGCAGCTTGGGCAACACCCGAGTAGGGGAGACCCAGTACTTC. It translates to CASSLGNTRVGETQYF. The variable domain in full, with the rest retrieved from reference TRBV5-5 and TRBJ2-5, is DAGVTQSPTHLIKTRGQQVTLRCSPISGHKSVSWYQQVLGQGPQFIFQYYEKEERGRGNFPDRFSARQFPNYSSELNVNALLLGDSALYLCASSLGNTRVGETQYFGPGTRLLVL.

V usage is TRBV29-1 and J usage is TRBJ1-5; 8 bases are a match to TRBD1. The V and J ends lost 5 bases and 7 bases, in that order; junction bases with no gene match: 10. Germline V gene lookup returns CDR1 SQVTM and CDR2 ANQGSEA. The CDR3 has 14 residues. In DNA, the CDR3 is TGCAGCGTTACCACCGGGACAGGTCGACAGCCCCAGCATTTT. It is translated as CSVTTGTGRQPQHF.

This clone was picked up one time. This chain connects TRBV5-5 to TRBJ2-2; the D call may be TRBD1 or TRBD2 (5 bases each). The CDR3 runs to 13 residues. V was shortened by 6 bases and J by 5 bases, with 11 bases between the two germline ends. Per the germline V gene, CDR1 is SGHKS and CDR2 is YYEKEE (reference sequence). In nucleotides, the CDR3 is TGTGCCAGCACCTGGGGGTCTACCGGGGAGCTGTTTTTT. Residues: CASTWGSTGELFF.

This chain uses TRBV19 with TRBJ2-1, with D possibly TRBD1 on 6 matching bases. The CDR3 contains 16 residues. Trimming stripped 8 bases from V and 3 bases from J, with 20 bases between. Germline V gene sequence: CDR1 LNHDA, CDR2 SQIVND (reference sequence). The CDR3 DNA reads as TGTGCCAGTTGGGACACTTCAGTCGGATACTACAATGAGCAGTTCTTC. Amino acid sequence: CASWDTSVGYYNEQFF.